The 19 T cell receptor beta chains below come from one sample, sequenced in a study of blood T cells in healthy people across ages. A J-beta primer mix and a sample-barcoded 5' primer were used in a second PCR of roughly 7 to 12 cycles. TCRdb analysed the 5' RACE reads with MiXCR anew, one entry per CDR3 protein. Of 1.5 million or so distinct CDR3 sequences detected, roughly 40% appear once; the ten largest clones hold 7.9%. Sequences were obtained from blood. The receptors here all came from a woman between 18 and 29 years old in good health.

This clonotype has a handful of counts. The gene calls are TRBV6-4 and TRBJ2-3; tentative D call: TRBD1 (6 bases). The CDR3 totals 13 residues. Germline V lookup: CDR1 MRHNA, CDR2 SNTAGT. Trimming pared 3 bases from V and 4 bases from J, leaving 8 bases between. CDR3 protein: CASSENRADTQYF. In DNA, the CDR3 is TGTGCCAGCAGTGAAAACAGGGCAGATACGCAGTATTTT.

V usage is TRBV27 and J usage is TRBJ2-7; 8 bases fit TRBD1. There are 16 residues in the CDR3. Germline CDR1 MNHEY, CDR2 SMNVEV (reference sequence). V dropped 6 bases and J dropped 9; count of bases not matched to a gene: 19. CDR3 sequence reads: CASSLTPQGVTWGQYF. Here the CDR3 DNA reads TGTGCCAGCAGCCTCACCCCACAGGGGGTAACGTGGGGGCAGTACTTC.

This clonotype was counted a few times. V and J are TRBV29-1 and TRBJ2-1; D perhaps matches TRBD1 (6 bases). The CDR3 has 14 amino acids. The ends were cut back, 3 bases at V and 1 base at J, with 10 bases in the middle. Germline values: CDR1 SQVTM, CDR2 ANQGSEA. This CDR3 reads CSVETTGSYNEQFF. CDR3 DNA: TGCAGCGTTGAGACGACAGGTTCCTACAATGAGCAGTTCTTC.

The V call is TRBV20-1, the J call TRBJ2-2, with 11 bases matching TRBD2. V shed 0 bases, J shed 4 bases, and the junction held 4 bases outside the gene matches. The CDR3 has 16 amino acids. CDR1 and CDR2 (germline): DFQATT, SNEGSKA (reference sequence). CDR3 sequence (DNA): TGCAGTGCTAGAGATAGAACTAGCGGGGGCACCGGGGAGCTGTTTTTT. Translation gives CSARDRTSGGTGELFF.

A single count supports this clonotype. The V call is TRBV9, the J call TRBJ2-3; 15 bases agree with TRBD2. Germline lookup yields CDR1 SGDLS and CDR2 YYNGEE. After removal of 3 bases from V and 0 bases from J, the junction contained 5 bases not matched to a gene. The CDR3 is 18 amino acids. The CDR3, as DNA: TGTGCCAGCAGCGGGACCGGACTAGCGGGAGGGAGCACAGATACGCAGTATTTT. Protein sequence: CASSGTGLAGGSTDTQYF.

The V call is TRBV4-2, the J call TRBJ2-1, with a weak D call TRBD2 (5 bases). This CDR3 spans 16 amino acids. Trimming cost V 6 bases and J 6 bases, with 21 bases left between them. Per the germline V gene, CDR1 is LGHNA and CDR2 is YNFKEQ. Here the CDR3 DNA reads TGTGCCAGCAGGAAGCAGCTGGGAGAGGAACGCAATGAGCAGTTCTTC. It codes for CASRKQLGEERNEQFF.

This chain uses TRBV20-1 with TRBJ2-3; 12 bases line up with TRBD2. CDR1 and CDR2 (germline): DFQATT, SNEGSKA (reference sequence). V lost 5 bases, J lost 3 bases, and 6 bases stayed unmatched. This CDR3 comprises 15 residues. CDR3 nucleotide sequence: TGCAGTGCTGAAGGACTAGCGGGACCTACAGATACGCAGTATTTT. This codes for CSAEGLAGPTDTQYF.

The chain has TRBV7-9 and TRBJ2-1; TRBD1 agrees at 9 bases. V lost 4 bases, J lost 5 bases, and 9 bases stayed unmatched. Germline values: CDR1 SEHNR, CDR2 FQNEAQ (reference sequence). There are 16 residues in the CDR3. The CDR3 coding sequence is TGTGCCAGCAGCTCAGGGGGACAGGGATCCCACAATGAGCAGTTCTTC. This sequence encodes CASSSGGQGSHNEQFF.

V and J are TRBV20-1 and TRBJ1-5; the D is unclear. CDR1 and CDR2 from the germline V gene are DFQATT and SNEGSKA (reference sequence). The CDR3 runs to 14 residues. Between the trimmed V and J ends, which lost 3 bases and 2 bases, there was a span of 11 bases. As DNA, the CDR3 is TGCAGTGCTAGCGAGGGTGGTGGCAATCAGCCCCAGCATTTT. This encodes CSASEGGGNQPQHF.

The chain has TRBV28 and TRBJ1-3, with D perhaps matching TRBD1 (6 bases). CDR1 is MDHEN and CDR2 is SYDVKM in the germline V gene. The CDR3 extends over 16 amino acids. V was shortened by 1 base and J by 2 bases, with 12 bases between the two germline ends. The CDR3 is CASSLFPTGTGNTIYF. As DNA, the CDR3 is TGTGCCAGCAGTTTATTCCCCACAGGGACTGGAAACACCATATATTTT.

The rearrangement joins TRBV29-1 to TRBJ2-2; 14 bases fit TRBD2. CDR1 SQVTM and CDR2 ANQGSEA come from the germline V gene. Trimming at V came to 5 bases and at J to 7 bases, leaving 9 bases not matched to a gene. This CDR3 is built from 16 residues. CDR3 sequence: CSVRLAGGPSLGELFF. DNA for the CDR3: TGCAGCGTTCGACTAGCGGGGGGGCCGTCCCTCGGGGAGCTGTTTTTT.

The rearrangement joins TRBV24-1 to TRBJ2-5; D tentatively reads TRBD1 or TRBD2 (6 bases each). The V gene lost 5 bases and the J gene lost 5 bases, with 17 bases spanning the gap. The CDR3 loop spans 15 amino acids. Looked up from germline, CDR1 is KGHDR and CDR2 is SFDVKD. CDR3 bases: TGTGCCACCAGTGGGTCAGGGGAGGATGGTGAGACCCAGTACTTC. Amino acids: CATSGSGEDGETQYF.

The V call is TRBV3-1, the J call TRBJ2-7; 10 bases fit TRBD1. Germline V lookup: CDR1 LGHDT, CDR2 YNNKEL (reference sequence). The CDR3 extends over 15 amino acids. V lost 4 bases to trimming and J lost 5 bases; unmatched junction nucleotides: 8. CDR3 protein: CASSPPGQGPHEQYF. The CDR3 region has the DNA TGTGCCAGCAGCCCTCCGGGACAGGGGCCCCACGAGCAGTACTTC.

This clonotype was detected only a few times. This chain uses TRBV20-1 with TRBJ1-6; D is perhaps TRBD1 (5 bases). Germline lookup yields CDR1 DFQATT and CDR2 SNEGSKA (reference sequence). This CDR3 spans 14 amino acids. Trimming shortened V by 6 bases and J by 3 bases, and 12 bases separated the two germline ends. CDR3 nucleotide sequence: TGCAGTGCGATCCAGGGTTTCTATAATTCACCCCTCCACTTT. It specifies CSAIQGFYNSPLHF.

A few counts support this clonotype. V is TRBV21-1 and J is TRBJ2-7. TRBV21-1 is deemed a pseudogene. This CDR3 is 14 amino acids long. DNA of the CDR3: TGTGCCAGCAGCGTAAGCGTACATGCTTACGAGCAGTACTTC. It yields the protein CASSVSVHAYEQYF.

The rearrangement uses TRBV28 and TRBJ2-1; D is unresolved. This CDR3 has 15 residues. Germline CDR1 MDHEN, CDR2 SYDVKM. Trimming took 7 bases from V and 2 from J, leaving 15 bases between them. The CDR3 loop is CASTLPGSTYNEQFF. CDR3 sequence (DNA): TGTGCCAGCACCCTCCCCGGGTCAACCTACAATGAGCAGTTCTTC.

The rearrangement uses TRBV7-8 and TRBJ2-5, with 11 bases aligning to TRBD2. CDR3 length: 17 residues. Trimming cost V 5 bases and J 3 bases; bases outside gene matches: 11. Germline-derived CDR1 and CDR2 are SGHVS and FQNEAQ. CDR3 in amino acids: CASSRSGGAFLKETQYF. CDR3 nucleotide sequence: TGTGCCAGCAGCCGTAGCGGGGGGGCCTTCTTGAAAGAGACCCAGTACTTC.

The chain has TRBV10-1 and TRBJ1-2; TRBD1 matches at 9 bases. V lost 5 bases to trimming and J lost 8 bases; unmatched junction nucleotides: 9. This CDR3 region has 14 residues. Germline V gives CDR1 WNHNN, CDR2 SYGVQD (reference sequence). The CDR3 spells CASSPGTGSPGYTF. CDR3 in DNA: TGCGCCAGCAGTCCCGGGACAGGGAGTCCGGGCTACACCTTC.

The DNA of the CDR3 is TGTGCCAGCGGGGGACTCGGGACAGGCCTCTATAATTCACCCCTCCACTTT. Protein product: CASGGLGTGLYNSPLHF. The chain is built from TRBV3-1 and TRBJ1-6; TRBD1 aligns across 8 bases. Losses at the gene ends were 8 bases for V and 3 bases for J; bases not matched to a gene: 12. Germline assignment: CDR1 LGHDT and CDR2 YNNKEL (reference sequence). This CDR3 is 17 amino acids long.